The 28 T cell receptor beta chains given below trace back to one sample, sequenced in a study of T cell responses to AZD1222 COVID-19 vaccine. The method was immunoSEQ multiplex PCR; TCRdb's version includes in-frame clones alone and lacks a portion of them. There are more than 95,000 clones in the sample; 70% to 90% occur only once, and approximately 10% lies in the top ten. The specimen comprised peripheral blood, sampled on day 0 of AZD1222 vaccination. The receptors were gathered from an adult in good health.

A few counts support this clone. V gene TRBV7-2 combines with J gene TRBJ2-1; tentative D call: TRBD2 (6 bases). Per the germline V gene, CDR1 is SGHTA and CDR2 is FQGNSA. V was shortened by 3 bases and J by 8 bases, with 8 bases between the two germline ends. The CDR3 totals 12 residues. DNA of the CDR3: TGTGCCAGCAGCTTCTCGGGAGATGAGCAGTTCTTC. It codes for CASSFSGDEQFF.

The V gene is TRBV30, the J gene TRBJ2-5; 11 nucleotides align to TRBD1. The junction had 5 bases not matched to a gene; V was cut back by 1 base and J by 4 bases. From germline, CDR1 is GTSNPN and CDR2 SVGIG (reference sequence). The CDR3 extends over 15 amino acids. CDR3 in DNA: TGTGCCTGGAGTGCCGGACAGGGGGCGGGAGAGACCCAGTACTTC. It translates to CAWSAGQGAGETQYF.

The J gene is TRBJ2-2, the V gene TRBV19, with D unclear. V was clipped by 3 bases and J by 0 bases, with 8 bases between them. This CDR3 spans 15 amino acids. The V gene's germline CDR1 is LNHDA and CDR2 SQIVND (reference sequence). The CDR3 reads CASSIMAANTGELFF. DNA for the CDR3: TGTGCCAGTAGTATTATGGCAGCGAACACCGGGGAGCTGTTTTTT.

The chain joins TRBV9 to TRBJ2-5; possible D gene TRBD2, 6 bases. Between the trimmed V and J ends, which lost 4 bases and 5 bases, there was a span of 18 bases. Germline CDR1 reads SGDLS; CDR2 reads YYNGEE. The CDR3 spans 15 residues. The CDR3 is CASSPLGYGGETQYF. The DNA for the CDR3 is TGTGCCAGCAGCCCTTTGGGGTACGGAGGGGAGACCCAGTACTTC.

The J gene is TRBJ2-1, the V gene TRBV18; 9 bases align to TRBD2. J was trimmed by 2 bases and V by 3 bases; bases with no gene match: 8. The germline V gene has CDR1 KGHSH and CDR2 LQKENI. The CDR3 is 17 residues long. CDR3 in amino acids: CASSPPGLAGPYNEQFF. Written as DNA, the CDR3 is TGTGCCAGCTCACCCCCGGGGCTAGCGGGACCCTACAATGAGCAGTTCTTC.

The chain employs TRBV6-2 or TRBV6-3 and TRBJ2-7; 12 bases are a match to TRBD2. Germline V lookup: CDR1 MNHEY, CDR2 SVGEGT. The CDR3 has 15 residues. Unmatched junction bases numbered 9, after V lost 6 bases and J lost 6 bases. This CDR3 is CASSPLAGGFGEQYF. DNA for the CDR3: TGTGCCAGCAGCCCCCTAGCGGGAGGGTTTGGCGAGCAGTACTTC.

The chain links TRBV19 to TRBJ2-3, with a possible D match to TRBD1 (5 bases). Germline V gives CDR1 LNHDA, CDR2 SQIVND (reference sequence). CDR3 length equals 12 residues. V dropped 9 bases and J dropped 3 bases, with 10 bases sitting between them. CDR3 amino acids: CASSRTTDTQYF. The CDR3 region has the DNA TGTGCCAGCTCTAGGACAACAGATACGCAGTATTTT.

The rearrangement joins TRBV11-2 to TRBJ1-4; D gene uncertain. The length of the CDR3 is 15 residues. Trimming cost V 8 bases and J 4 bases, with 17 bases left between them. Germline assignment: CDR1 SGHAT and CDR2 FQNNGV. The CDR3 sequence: CASGRRYGYNEKLFF. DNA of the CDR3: TGTGCCAGCGGACGTCGTTACGGCTATAATGAAAAACTGTTTTTT.

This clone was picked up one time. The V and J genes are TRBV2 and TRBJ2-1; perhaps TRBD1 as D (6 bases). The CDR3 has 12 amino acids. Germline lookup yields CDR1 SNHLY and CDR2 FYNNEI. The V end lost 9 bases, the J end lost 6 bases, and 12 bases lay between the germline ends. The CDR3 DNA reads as TGTGCCAGTACAGGGTTCGGCAATGAGCAGTTCTTC. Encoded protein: CASTGFGNEQFF.

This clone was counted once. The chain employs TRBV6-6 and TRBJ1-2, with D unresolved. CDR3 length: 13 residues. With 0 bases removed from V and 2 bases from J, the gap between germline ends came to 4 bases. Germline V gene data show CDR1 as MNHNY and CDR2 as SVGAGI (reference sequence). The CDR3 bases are TGTGCCAGCAGTTACTCCCACAACTATGGCTACACCTTC. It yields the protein CASSYSHNYGYTF.

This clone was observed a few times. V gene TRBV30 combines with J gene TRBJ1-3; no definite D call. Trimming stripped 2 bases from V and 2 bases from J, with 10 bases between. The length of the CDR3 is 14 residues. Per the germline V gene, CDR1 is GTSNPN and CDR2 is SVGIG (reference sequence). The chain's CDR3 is CAWSLGGTGNTIYF. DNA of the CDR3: TGTGCCTGGAGTTTGGGTGGGACTGGAAACACCATATATTTT.

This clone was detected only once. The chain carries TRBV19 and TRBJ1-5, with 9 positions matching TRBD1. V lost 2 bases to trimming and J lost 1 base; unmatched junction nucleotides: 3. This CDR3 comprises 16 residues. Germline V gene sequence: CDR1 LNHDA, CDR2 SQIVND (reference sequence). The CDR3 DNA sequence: TGTGCCAGTAGTATACGACAGGGGGTAAGCAATCAGCCCCAGCATTTT. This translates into CASSIRQGVSNQPQHF.

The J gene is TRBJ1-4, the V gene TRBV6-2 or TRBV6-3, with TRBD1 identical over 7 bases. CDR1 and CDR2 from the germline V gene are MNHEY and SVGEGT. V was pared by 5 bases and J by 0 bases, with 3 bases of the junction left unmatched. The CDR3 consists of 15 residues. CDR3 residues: CASSRGQTTNEKLFF. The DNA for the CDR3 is TGTGCCAGCAGTCGGGGACAGACAACTAATGAAAAACTGTTTTTT.

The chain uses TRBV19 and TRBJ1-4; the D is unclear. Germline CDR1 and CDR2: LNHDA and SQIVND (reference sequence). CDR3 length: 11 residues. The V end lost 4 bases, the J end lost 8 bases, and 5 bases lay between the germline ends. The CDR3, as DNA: TGTGCCAGTAGTAGTTGGGAAAAACTGTTTTTT. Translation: CASSSWEKLFF.

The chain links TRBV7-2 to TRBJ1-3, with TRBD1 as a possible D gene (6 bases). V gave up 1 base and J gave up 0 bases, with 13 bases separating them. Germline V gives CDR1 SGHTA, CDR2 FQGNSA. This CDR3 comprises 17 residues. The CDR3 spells CASSLESGASSGNTIYF. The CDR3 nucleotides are TGTGCCAGCAGCTTAGAATCAGGGGCAAGCTCTGGAAACACCATATATTTT.

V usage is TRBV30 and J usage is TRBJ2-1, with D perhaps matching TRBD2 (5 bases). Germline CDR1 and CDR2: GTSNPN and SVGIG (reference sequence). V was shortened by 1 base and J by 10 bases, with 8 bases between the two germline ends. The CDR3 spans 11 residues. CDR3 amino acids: CAWSGGREQFF. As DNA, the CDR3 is TGTGCCTGGAGTGGCGGGCGGGAGCAGTTCTTC. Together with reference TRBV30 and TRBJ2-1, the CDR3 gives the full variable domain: SQTIHQWPATLVQPVGSPLSLECTVEGTSNPNLYWYRQAAGRGLQLLFYSVGIGQISSEVPQNLSASRPQDRQFILSSKKLLLSDSGFYLCAWSGGREQFFGPGTRLTVL.

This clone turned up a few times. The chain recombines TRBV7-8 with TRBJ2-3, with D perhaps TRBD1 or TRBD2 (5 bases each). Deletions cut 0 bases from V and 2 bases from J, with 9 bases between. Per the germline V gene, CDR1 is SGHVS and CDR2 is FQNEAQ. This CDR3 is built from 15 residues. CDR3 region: CASSLAGDPTDTQYF. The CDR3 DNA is TGTGCCAGCAGCTTAGCTGGGGACCCCACAGATACGCAGTATTTT.

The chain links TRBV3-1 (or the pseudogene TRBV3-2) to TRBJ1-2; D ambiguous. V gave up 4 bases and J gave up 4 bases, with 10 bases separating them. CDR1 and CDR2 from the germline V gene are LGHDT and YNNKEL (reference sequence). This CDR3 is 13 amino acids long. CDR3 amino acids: CASSPTGRYGYTF. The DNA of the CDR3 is TGTGCCAGCAGCCCTACCGGACGCTATGGCTACACCTTC.

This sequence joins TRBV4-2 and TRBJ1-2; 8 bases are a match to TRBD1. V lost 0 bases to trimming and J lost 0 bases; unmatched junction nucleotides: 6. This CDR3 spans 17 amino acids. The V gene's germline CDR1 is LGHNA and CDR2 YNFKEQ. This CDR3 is CASSQDFLDRANYGYTF. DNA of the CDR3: TGTGCCAGCAGCCAAGATTTTTTGGACAGGGCTAACTATGGCTACACCTTC.

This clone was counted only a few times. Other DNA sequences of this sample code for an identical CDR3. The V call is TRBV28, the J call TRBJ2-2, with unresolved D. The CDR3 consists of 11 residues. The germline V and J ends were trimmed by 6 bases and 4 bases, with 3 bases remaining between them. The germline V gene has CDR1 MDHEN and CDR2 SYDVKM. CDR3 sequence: CASSLTGELFF. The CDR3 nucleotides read TGTGCCAGCAGCCTCACCGGGGAGCTGTTTTTT.

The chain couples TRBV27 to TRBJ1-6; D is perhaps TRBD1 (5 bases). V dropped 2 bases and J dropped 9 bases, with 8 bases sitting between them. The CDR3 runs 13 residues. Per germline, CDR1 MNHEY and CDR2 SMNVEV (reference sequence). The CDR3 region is CASSLRDGSPLHF. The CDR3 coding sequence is TGTGCCAGCAGTTTAAGGGACGGTTCACCCCTCCACTTT.

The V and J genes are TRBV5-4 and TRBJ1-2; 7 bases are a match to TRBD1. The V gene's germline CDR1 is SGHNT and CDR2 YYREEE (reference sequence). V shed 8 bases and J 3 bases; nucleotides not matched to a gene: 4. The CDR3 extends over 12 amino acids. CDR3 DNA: TGTGCCAGTGGGACAGACGACTATGGCTACACCTTC. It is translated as CASGTDDYGYTF.

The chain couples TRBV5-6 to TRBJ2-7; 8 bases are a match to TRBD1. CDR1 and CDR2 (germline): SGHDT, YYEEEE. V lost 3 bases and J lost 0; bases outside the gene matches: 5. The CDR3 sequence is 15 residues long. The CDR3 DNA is TGTGCCAGCAGCTACCGACAGGGGTCCTCCTACGAGCAGTACTTC. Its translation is CASSYRQGSSYEQYF.

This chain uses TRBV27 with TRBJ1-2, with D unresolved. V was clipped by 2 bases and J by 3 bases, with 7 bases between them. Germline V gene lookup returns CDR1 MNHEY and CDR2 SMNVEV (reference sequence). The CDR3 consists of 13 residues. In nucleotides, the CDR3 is TGTGCCAGCAGTTTACAACTGGACTATGGCTACACCTTC. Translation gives CASSLQLDYGYTF.

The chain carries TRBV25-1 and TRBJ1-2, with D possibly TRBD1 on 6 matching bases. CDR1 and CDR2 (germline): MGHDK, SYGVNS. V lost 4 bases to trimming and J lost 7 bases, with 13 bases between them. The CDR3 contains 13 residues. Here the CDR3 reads CASSARGRVGYTF. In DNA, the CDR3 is TGTGCCAGCAGTGCTCGGGGGCGTGTTGGCTACACCTTC.

Here the CDR3 reads CASSLRPYYREYTDTQYF. In DNA, the CDR3 is TGTGCCAGTAGTCTACGCCCCTACTACAGAGAATACACAGATACGCAGTATTTT. The chain uses TRBV19 and TRBJ2-3; D is uncertain. Germline V lookup: CDR1 LNHDA, CDR2 SQIVND (reference sequence). The CDR3 extends over 18 amino acids. V was pared by 5 bases and J by 2 bases, with 23 bases between. Combining the CDR3 with reference TRBV19 and TRBJ2-3 gives the whole variable domain DGGITQSPKYLFRKEGQNVTLSCEQNLNHDAMYWYRQDPGQGLRLIYYSQIVNDFQKGDIAEGYSVSREKKESFPLTVTSAQKNPTAFYLCASSLRPYYREYTDTQYFGPGTRLTVL.

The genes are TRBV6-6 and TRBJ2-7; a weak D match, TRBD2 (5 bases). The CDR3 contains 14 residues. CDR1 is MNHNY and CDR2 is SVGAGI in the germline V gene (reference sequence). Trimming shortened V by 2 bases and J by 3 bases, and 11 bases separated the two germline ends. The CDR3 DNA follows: TGTGCCAGCAGTTACCTAGGCGGGTTCTACGAGCAGTACTTC. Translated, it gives CASSYLGGFYEQYF.

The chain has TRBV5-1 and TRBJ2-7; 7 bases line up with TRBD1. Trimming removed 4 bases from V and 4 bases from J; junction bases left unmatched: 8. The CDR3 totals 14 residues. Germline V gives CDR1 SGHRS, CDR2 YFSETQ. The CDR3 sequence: CASSVWTGSYEQYF. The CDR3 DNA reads TGCGCCAGCAGCGTATGGACAGGTAGTTACGAGCAGTACTTC.